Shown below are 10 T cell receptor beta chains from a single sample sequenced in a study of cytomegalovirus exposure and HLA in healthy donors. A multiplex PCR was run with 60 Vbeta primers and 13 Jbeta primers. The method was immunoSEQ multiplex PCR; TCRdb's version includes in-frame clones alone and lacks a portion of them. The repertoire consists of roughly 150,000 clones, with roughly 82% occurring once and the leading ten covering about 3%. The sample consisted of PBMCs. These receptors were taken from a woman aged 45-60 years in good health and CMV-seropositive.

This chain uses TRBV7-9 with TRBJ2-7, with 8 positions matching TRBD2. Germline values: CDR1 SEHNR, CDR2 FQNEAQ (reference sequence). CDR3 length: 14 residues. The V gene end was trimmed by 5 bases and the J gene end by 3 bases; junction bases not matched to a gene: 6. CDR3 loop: CASSQRGRGYEQYF. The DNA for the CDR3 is TGTGCCAGCAGCCAGCGGGGGCGAGGCTACGAGCAGTACTTC.

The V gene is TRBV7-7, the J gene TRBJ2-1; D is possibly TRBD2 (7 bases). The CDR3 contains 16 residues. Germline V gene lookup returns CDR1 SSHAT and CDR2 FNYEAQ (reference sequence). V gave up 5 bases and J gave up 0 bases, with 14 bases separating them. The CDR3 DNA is TGTGCCAGCAGCCCTAGGGGGGGGGTCTCCTACAATGAGCAGTTCTTC. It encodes CASSPRGGVSYNEQFF.

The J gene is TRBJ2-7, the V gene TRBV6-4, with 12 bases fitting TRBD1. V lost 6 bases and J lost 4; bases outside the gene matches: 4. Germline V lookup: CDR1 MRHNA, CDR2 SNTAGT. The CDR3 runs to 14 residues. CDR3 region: CASRGTGGAYEQYF. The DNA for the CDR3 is TGTGCCAGCAGAGGGACAGGGGGCGCGTACGAGCAGTACTTC.

As DNA, the CDR3 is TGCGCCAGCAGCCCCGAGGGGGGGCCCCTAAGGGGTGGCTACACCTTC. Translating gives CASSPEGGPLRGGYTF. The rearrangement links TRBV5-1 to TRBJ1-2; weak D call: TRBD1 (6 bases). CDR1 is SGHRS, CDR2 YFSETQ, per germline. CDR3 length equals 16 residues. V dropped 4 bases and J dropped 7 bases, with 23 bases sitting between them.

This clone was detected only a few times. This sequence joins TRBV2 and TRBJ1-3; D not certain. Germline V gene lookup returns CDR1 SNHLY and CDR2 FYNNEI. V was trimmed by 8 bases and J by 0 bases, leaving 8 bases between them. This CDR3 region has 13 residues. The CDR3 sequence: CASAGSSGNTIYF. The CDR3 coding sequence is TGTGCCAGCGCAGGCAGCTCTGGAAACACCATATATTTT.

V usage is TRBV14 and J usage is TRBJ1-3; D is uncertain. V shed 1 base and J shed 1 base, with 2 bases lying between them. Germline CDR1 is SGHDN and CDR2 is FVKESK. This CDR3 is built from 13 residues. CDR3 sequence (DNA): TGTGCCAGCAGCCAAGTATCTGGAAACACCATATATTTT. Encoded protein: CASSQVSGNTIYF.

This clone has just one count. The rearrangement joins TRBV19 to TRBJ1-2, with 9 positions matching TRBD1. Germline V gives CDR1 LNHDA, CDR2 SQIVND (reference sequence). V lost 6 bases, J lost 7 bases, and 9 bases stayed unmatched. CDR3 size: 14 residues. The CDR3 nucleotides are TGTGCCAGTAGCTCCACAGGGGGCGCGGGTGGCTACACCTTC. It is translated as CASSSTGGAGGYTF.

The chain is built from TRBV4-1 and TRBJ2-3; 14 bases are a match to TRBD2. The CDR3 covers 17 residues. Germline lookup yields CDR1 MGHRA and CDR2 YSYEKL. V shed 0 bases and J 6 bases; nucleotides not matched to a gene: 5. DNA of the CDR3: TGCGCCAGCAGCCAAGAGGGACTAGCGGGGGAATGGGATACGCAGTATTTT. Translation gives CASSQEGLAGEWDTQYF.

CDR3 amino acids: CASSTGQGNSPLHF. CDR3 nucleotide sequence: TGTGCCAGCAGCACGGGACAGGGCAATTCACCCCTCCACTTT. V usage is TRBV7-3 and J usage is TRBJ1-6, with 9 bases fitting TRBD1. Germline V CDR1 and CDR2: SGHTA, FQGTGA. V was clipped by 5 bases and J by 7 bases; unmatched bases: 3. The CDR3 is 14 residues long. The full variable domain, rest sourced from reference TRBV7-3 and TRBJ1-6, is GAGVSQTPSNKVTEKGKYVELRCDPISGHTALYWYRQSLGQGPEFLIYFQGTGAADDSGLPNDRFFAVRPEGSVSTLKIQRTERGDSAVYLCASSTGQGNSPLHFGNGTRLTVT.

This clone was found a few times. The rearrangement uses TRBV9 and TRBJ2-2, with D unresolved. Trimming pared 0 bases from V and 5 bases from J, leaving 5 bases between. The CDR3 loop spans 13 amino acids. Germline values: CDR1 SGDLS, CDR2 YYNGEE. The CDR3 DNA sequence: TGTGCCAGCAGCGTAGACGGGACCGGGGAGCTGTTTTTT. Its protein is CASSVDGTGELFF.